Each of the 28 T cell receptor beta chains below was sequenced from the same sample in a study of cytotoxic CD8 clonotypes in ibrutinib-treated CLL. Sequencing was performed with immunoSEQ multiplex PCR; in TCRdb, only in-frame clones are kept and a portion is missing. The table includes approximately 330,000 clones, more than 65% detected once. Sequences were derived from PBMCs, sampled before ibrutinib treatment. The receptors here all came from a human donor with chronic lymphocytic leukemia.

V and J are TRBV11-2 and TRBJ2-7; TRBD2 aligns across 8 bases. The CDR3 contains 16 residues. Germline CDR1 and CDR2: SGHAT and FQNNGV. J was trimmed by 0 bases and V by 0 bases; bases with no gene match: 4. Here the CDR3 DNA reads TGTGCCAGCAGCTTAGAAGCTAGCGGGCTCTCCTACGAGCAGTACTTC. Encoded protein: CASSLEASGLSYEQYF.

The chain combines TRBV5-6 with TRBJ2-3; the D gene is possibly TRBD1 (6 bases). The CDR3 is made up of 14 amino acids. Trimming took off 3 bases at V and 0 bases at J, with 8 bases between the two ends. Germline CDR1 SGHDT, CDR2 YYEEEE. Here the CDR3 DNA reads TGTGCCAGCAGCTCCAGGGGAAGCACAGATACGCAGTATTTT. Translated, it gives CASSSRGSTDTQYF.

This chain links TRBV30 with TRBJ1-2; D is possibly TRBD1 (6 bases). The CDR3 contains 12 residues. V lost 4 bases and J 7 bases, leaving 13 bases between the germline ends. The germline V gene encodes CDR1 GTSNPN and CDR2 SVGIG (reference sequence). CDR3 coding DNA: TGTGCCTGGACAGGGGACATCTTTGGCTACACCTTC. Translation: CAWTGDIFGYTF.

This clone has a handful of counts. The V gene is TRBV7-2, the J gene TRBJ2-7; 10 bases agree with TRBD2. Germline V gives CDR1 SGHTA, CDR2 FQGNSA. This CDR3 region has 15 residues. Trimming removed 5 bases from V and 2 bases from J; junction bases left unmatched: 6. The CDR3 coding sequence is TGTGCCAGCAGCCTAACTAGCGGGGAGACCTACGAGCAGTACTTC. Amino acid sequence: CASSLTSGETYEQYF.

The chain carries TRBV7-5 and TRBJ2-4; TRBD2 is the table's D call and was not checked against the DNA. TRBV7-5 is recorded as a pseudogene. The CDR3 loop spans 15 amino acids. CDR3 loop: CVRSRNPRTKNIQYF. The DNA of the CDR3 is TGTGTCAGAAGCCGAAACCCGAGGACTAAAAACATTCAGTACTTC.

The gene calls are TRBV6-5 and TRBJ2-7; D possibly uses TRBD1 or TRBD2 (5 bases each). This CDR3 region has 15 residues. Per germline, CDR1 MNHEY and CDR2 SVGAGI. V was clipped by 6 bases and J by 3 bases, with 18 bases between them. The CDR3, as DNA: TGTGCCAGCAGCAGCAGGGAGCGCCAGGGCTACGAGCAGTACTTC. Protein: CASSSRERQGYEQYF.

The gene calls are TRBV10-3 and TRBJ2-7; D gene ambiguous. Trimming cost V 2 bases and J 0 bases, with 17 bases left between them. This CDR3 is 17 amino acids long. The germline gives CDR1 ENHRY, CDR2 SYGVKD. The chain's CDR3 is CAISEPRPADSSYEQYF. Here the CDR3 DNA reads TGTGCCATCAGTGAGCCCAGGCCGGCCGATAGCTCCTACGAGCAGTACTTC.

V is TRBV18 and J is TRBJ2-5; no reliable D call. Germline V gene lookup returns CDR1 KGHSH and CDR2 LQKENI. This CDR3 region has 12 residues. Between the trimmed V and J ends, which lost 4 bases and 5 bases, there was a span of 8 bases. Here the CDR3 reads CASSQTPETQYF. The CDR3 nucleotides read TGTGCCAGCTCACAAACACCTGAGACCCAGTACTTC. The complete variable domain, with remaining parts taken from reference TRBV18 and TRBJ2-5, reads NAGVMQNPRHLVRRRGQEARLRCSPMKGHSHVYWYRQLPEEGLKFMVYLQKENIIDESGMPKERFSAEFPKEGPSILRIQQVVRGDSAAYFCASSQTPETQYFGPGTRLLVL.

The gene calls are TRBV25-1 and TRBJ2-7; D is unresolved. V shed 5 bases and J shed 2 bases, with 4 bases lying between them. This CDR3 is built from 11 residues. CDR1 is MGHDK, CDR2 SYGVNS, per germline. This CDR3 is CASSIAYEQYF. In DNA form, the CDR3 reads TGTGCCAGCAGTATAGCCTACGAGCAGTACTTC.

J is TRBJ2-1 and V is TRBV9; D may be TRBD2 (6 bases). V dropped 0 bases and J dropped 7 bases, with 8 bases sitting between them. The CDR3 sequence is 13 residues long. Germline loops: CDR1 SGDLS, CDR2 YYNGEE. The CDR3 nucleotides read TGTGCCAGCAGCGTAGGACTAGTAAATGAGCAGTTCTTC. Translation: CASSVGLVNEQFF.

A single count supports this clone. The chain recombines TRBV27 with TRBJ2-3; D ambiguous. The V end was cut by 3 bases, the J end by 0 bases, with 19 bases between. CDR1 and CDR2 from the germline V gene are MNHEY and SMNVEV (reference sequence). CDR3 length: 18 residues. The DNA of the CDR3 is TGTGCCAGCAGTTTCGTGTACCCTCTTCCGACTAGCACAGATACGCAGTATTTT. This translates into CASSFVYPLPTSTDTQYF.

V gene TRBV5-4 combines with J gene TRBJ2-5, with unresolved D. Trimming removed 0 bases at V and 10 bases at J, with 16 bases between. The CDR3 sequence is 14 residues long. Germline CDR1 is SGHNT and CDR2 is YYREEE (reference sequence). The chain's CDR3 is CASSLVGGAGIQYF. CDR3 bases: TGTGCCAGCAGCTTGGTAGGCGGAGCCGGTATCCAGTACTTC.

J is TRBJ2-7 and V is TRBV18; 7 bases are shared with TRBD1. Germline values: CDR1 KGHSH, CDR2 LQKENI. This CDR3 has 14 amino acids. Losses at the gene ends were 4 bases for V and 2 bases for J; bases not matched to a gene: 5. CDR3 protein: CASSQYQGAYEQYF. CDR3 nucleotides: TGTGCCAGCTCACAATATCAGGGGGCCTACGAGCAGTACTTC.

This clone was picked up a small number of times. The chain is built from TRBV6-6 and TRBJ1-5; D remains unclear. The germline CDR1 and CDR2 sequences are MNHNY and SVGAGI (reference sequence). The V end lost 5 bases, the J end lost 6 bases, and 8 bases lay between the germline ends. The CDR3 is 12 residues long. The DNA for the CDR3 is TGTGCCAGCAGTCAGACTATTCAGCCCCAGCATTTT. Amino acid sequence: CASSQTIQPQHF.

The chain combines TRBV5-5 with TRBJ1-2, with a weak D call TRBD1 (5 bases). V was pared by 2 bases and J by 7 bases, with 18 bases between. The length of the CDR3 is 15 residues. CDR1 and CDR2 (germline): SGHKS, YYEKEE (reference sequence). The CDR3 reads CASSFGWGRDIGYTF. In DNA, the CDR3 is TGTGCCAGCAGCTTCGGCTGGGGCAGAGATATTGGCTACACCTTC.

The CDR3, as DNA: TGTGCCAGCAGCTTGGAAAGGGGCAGGGGTCGGTACAATGAGCAGTTCTTC. Amino acid sequence: CASSLERGRGRYNEQFF. This rearrangement joins TRBV5-4 to TRBJ2-1, with D possibly being TRBD1 (6 bases). Germline V gene data show CDR1 as SGHNT and CDR2 as YYREEE (reference sequence). The CDR3 extends over 17 amino acids. V was trimmed by 0 bases and J by 4 bases, leaving 17 bases between them.

The chain recombines TRBV7-9 with TRBJ1-2, with D uncertain. CDR1 is SEHNR and CDR2 is FQNEAQ in the germline V gene (reference sequence). CDR3 size: 12 residues. The V end was cut by 5 bases, the J end by 4 bases, with 8 bases between. CDR3 DNA: TGTGCCAGCAGCCGAGGAGGCTATGGCTACACCTTC. Encoded protein: CASSRGGYGYTF.

This clone was counted a few times. The chain is built from TRBV7-9 and TRBJ1-4; D unresolved. This CDR3 has 16 residues. V was trimmed by 4 bases and J by 8 bases, leaving 20 bases between them. From germline, CDR1 is SEHNR and CDR2 FQNEAQ (reference sequence). CDR3 region: CASSSSRDSRGEKLFF. In DNA form, the CDR3 reads TGTGCCAGCAGCTCATCCCGAGATTCTCGCGGGGAAAAACTGTTTTTT.

The genes are TRBV6-5 and TRBJ2-2, with 9 bases matching TRBD2. The CDR3 is 14 residues long. Germline loops: CDR1 MNHEY, CDR2 SVGAGI. V dropped 8 bases and J dropped 6; count of bases not matched to a gene: 7. DNA for the CDR3: TGTGCCAGCGGGAGCGGGAGGATTGCCGGGGAGCTGTTTTTT. Translating it yields CASGSGRIAGELFF.

This clone has only a few counts. The gene calls are TRBV6-6 and TRBJ1-1; D is undetermined. CDR1 and CDR2 (germline): MNHNY, SVGAGI (reference sequence). The CDR3 consists of 14 residues. Trimming took 3 bases from V and 4 from J, leaving 12 bases between them. The CDR3 spells CASSYTQSSTEAFF. The CDR3 bases are TGTGCCAGCAGTTATACTCAATCGAGCACTGAAGCTTTCTTT.

This chain connects TRBV27 to TRBJ2-5; the D is unclear. Germline V gene sequence: CDR1 MNHEY, CDR2 SMNVEV (reference sequence). Between the trimmed V and J ends, which lost 6 bases and 2 bases, there was a span of 19 bases. This CDR3 region has 16 residues. In nucleotides, the CDR3 is TGTGCCAGCAGGGCAAATACGTTGGGCATTCAAGAGACCCAGTACTTC. This gives the protein CASRANTLGIQETQYF.

The chain couples TRBV5-6 to TRBJ1-1; the D is unclear. Germline CDR1 and CDR2: SGHDT and YYEEEE. Trimming pared 2 bases from V and 8 bases from J, leaving 7 bases between. This CDR3 is built from 11 residues. In nucleotides, the CDR3 is TGTGCCAGCAGCTTTTTCGACGAAGCTTTCTTT. Its protein is CASSFFDEAFF.

This rearrangement joins TRBV7-6 to TRBJ1-2; the match to TRBD1 covers 7 bases. The CDR3 has 15 amino acids. The junction had 9 bases not matched to a gene; V was cut back by 5 bases and J by 3 bases. Germline loops: CDR1 SGHVS, CDR2 FNYEAQ. DNA of the CDR3: TGTGCCAGCAGCCCCAGAACAGGGGTGTACTATGGCTACACCTTC. Translating it yields CASSPRTGVYYGYTF. Variable domain in full (rest from reference TRBV7-6 and TRBJ1-2): GAGVSQSPRYKVTKRGQDVALRCDPISGHVSLYWYRQALGQGPEFLTYFNYEAQQDKSGLPNDRFSAERPEGSISTLTIQRTEQRDSAMYRCASSPRTGVYYGYTFGSGTRLTVV.

This chain joins TRBV28 and TRBJ1-5; a weak D match, TRBD1 (5 bases). From germline, CDR1 is MDHEN and CDR2 SYDVKM. The CDR3 has 16 residues. Trimming left V 7 bases short and J 4 bases short, with 20 bases between. CDR3 nucleotide sequence: TGTGCCAGCACCTCAGGCTCGGGGGGGAAAAATCAGCCCCAGCATTTT. This codes for CASTSGSGGKNQPQHF. The whole variable domain, remainder taken from reference TRBV28 and TRBJ1-5, is DVKVTQSSRYLVKRTGEKVFLECVQDMDHENMFWYRQDPGLGLRLIYFSYDVKMKEKGDIPEGYSVSREKKERFSLILESASTNQTSMYLCASTSGSGGKNQPQHFGDGTRLSIL.

This sequence joins TRBV11-2 and TRBJ2-5; D assignment may be TRBD1 or TRBD2 (5 bases each). This CDR3 contains 13 residues. Trimming removed 6 bases from V and 4 bases from J, with 12 bases in between. CDR1 is SGHAT, CDR2 FQNNGV, per germline. Here the CDR3 reads CASRQRGPETQYF. DNA of the CDR3: TGTGCCAGCAGACAACGGGGCCCAGAGACCCAGTACTTC.

This clone was recorded only once. The chain recombines TRBV30 with TRBJ2-7; 10 bases fit TRBD2. The germline V gene encodes CDR1 GTSNPN and CDR2 SVGIG (reference sequence). V shed 3 bases, J shed 0 bases, and the junction held 2 bases outside the gene matches. CDR3 length: 14 residues. CDR3 in amino acids: CAWRTSGTSYEQYF. CDR3 nucleotide sequence: TGTGCCTGGAGAACTAGCGGGACCTCCTACGAGCAGTACTTC. Full variable domain (rest looked up from reference TRBV30 and TRBJ2-7): SQTIHQWPATLVQPVGSPLSLECTVEGTSNPNLYWYRQAAGRGLQLLFYSVGIGQISSEVPQNLSASRPQDRQFILSSKKLLLSDSGFYLCAWRTSGTSYEQYFGPGTRLTVT.

This clone occurred once. This chain joins TRBV15 and TRBJ2-5; 8 bases map to TRBD1. Trimming cost V 4 bases and J 5 bases; bases outside gene matches: 9. CDR3 length: 15 amino acids. The germline V gene encodes CDR1 LNHNV and CDR2 YYDKDF (reference sequence). CDR3 amino acids: CATSITGGTGETQYF. DNA for the CDR3: TGTGCCACCAGCATAACAGGGGGGACGGGGGAGACCCAGTACTTC.

The chain has TRBV14 and TRBJ2-1, with unresolved D. V was trimmed by 2 bases and J by 0 bases, leaving 5 bases between them. The germline gives CDR1 SGHDN, CDR2 FVKESK. CDR3 length: 14 amino acids. CDR3: CASSQILSYNEQFF. CDR3 DNA: TGTGCCAGCAGCCAAATACTCTCCTACAATGAGCAGTTCTTC.